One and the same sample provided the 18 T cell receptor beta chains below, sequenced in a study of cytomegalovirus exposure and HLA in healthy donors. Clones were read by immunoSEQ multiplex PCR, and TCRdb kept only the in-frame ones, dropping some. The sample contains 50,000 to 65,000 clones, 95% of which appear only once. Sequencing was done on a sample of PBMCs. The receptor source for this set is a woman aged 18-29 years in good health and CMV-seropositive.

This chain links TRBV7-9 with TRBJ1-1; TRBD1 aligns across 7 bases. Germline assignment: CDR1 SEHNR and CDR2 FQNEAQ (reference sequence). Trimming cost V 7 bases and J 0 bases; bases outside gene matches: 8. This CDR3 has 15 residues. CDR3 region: CASTHSGQMNTEAFF. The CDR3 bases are TGTGCCAGCACACATTCGGGACAGATGAACACTGAAGCTTTCTTT. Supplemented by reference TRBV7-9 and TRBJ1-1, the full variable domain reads DTGVSQNPRHKITKRGQNVTFRCDPISEHNRLYWYRQTLGQGPEFLTYFQNEAQLEKSRLLSDRFSAERPKGSFSTLEIQRTEQGDSAMYLCASTHSGQMNTEAFFGQGTRLTVV.

CDR3 sequence reads: CASSPRPNQKSQETQYF. The CDR3, as DNA: TGTGCCAGCAGTCCGAGGCCCAACCAGAAAAGCCAAGAGACCCAGTACTTC. V gene TRBV25-1 combines with J gene TRBJ2-5, with D unclear. This CDR3 has 17 residues. The germline V gene has CDR1 MGHDK and CDR2 SYGVNS. V was pared by 5 bases and J by 1 base, with 20 bases between.

CDR3 bases: TGTGCCACCAGCAGAGAGATCCGAGAGCCCTACGAGCAGTACTTC. It codes for CATSREIREPYEQYF. The rearrangement links TRBV15 to TRBJ2-7, with D unclear. The CDR3 has 15 residues. The germline V gene encodes CDR1 LNHNV and CDR2 YYDKDF (reference sequence). The ends were cut back, 0 bases at V and 2 bases at J, with 11 bases in the middle.

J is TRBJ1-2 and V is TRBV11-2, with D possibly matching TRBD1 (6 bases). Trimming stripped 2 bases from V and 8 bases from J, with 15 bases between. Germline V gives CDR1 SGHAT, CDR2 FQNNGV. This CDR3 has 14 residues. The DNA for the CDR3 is TGTGCCAGCAGCTTATTTCAACAGGGTGGCGGCTACACCTTC. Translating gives CASSLFQQGGGYTF.

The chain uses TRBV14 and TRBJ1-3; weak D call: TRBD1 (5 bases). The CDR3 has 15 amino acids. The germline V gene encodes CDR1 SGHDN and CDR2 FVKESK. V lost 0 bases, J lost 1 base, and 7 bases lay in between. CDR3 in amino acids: CASSQERGSGNTIYF. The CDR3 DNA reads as TGTGCCAGCAGCCAAGAGCGGGGGTCTGGAAACACCATATATTTT.

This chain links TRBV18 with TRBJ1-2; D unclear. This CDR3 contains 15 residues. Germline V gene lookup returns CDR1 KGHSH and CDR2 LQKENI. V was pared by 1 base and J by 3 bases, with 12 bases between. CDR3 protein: CASSPQEGLDYGYTF. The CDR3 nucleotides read TGTGCCAGCTCACCACAGGAGGGTTTAGACTATGGCTACACCTTC.

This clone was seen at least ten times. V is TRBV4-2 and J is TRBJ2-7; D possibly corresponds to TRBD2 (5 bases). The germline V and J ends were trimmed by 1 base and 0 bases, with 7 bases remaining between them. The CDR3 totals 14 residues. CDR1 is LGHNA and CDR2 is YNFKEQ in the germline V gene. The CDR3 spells CASSQGGDSYEQYF. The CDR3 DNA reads TGTGCCAGCAGCCAAGGGGGAGACTCCTACGAGCAGTACTTC.

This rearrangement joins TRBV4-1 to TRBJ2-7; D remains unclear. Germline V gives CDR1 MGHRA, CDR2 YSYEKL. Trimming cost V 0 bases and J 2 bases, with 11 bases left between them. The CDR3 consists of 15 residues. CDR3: CASSQDELSPYEQYF. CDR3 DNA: TGCGCCAGCAGCCAAGATGAGCTTTCCCCCTACGAGCAGTACTTC.

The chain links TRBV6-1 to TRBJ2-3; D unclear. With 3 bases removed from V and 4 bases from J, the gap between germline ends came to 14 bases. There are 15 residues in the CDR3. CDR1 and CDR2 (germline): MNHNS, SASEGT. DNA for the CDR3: TGTGCCAGCAGTGACAGGAACGTTAGAGCAGATACGCAGTATTTT. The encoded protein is CASSDRNVRADTQYF.

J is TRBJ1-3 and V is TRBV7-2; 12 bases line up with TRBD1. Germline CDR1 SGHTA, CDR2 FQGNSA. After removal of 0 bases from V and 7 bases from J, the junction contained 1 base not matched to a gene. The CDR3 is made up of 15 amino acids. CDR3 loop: CASSLAGQGANTIYF. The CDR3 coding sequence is TGTGCCAGCAGCTTAGCGGGACAGGGGGCCAACACCATATATTTT.

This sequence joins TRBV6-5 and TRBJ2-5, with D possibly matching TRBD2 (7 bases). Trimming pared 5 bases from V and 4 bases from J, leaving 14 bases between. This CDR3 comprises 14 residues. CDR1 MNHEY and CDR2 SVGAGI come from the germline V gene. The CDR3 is CASSRGGARETQYF. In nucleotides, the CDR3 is TGTGCCAGCAGTCGAGGGGGGGCGAGAGAGACCCAGTACTTC.

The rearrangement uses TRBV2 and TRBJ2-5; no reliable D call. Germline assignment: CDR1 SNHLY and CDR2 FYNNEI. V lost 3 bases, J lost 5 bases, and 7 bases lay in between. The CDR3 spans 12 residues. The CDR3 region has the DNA TGTGCCAGCAGTGATTCCCGGGAGACCCAGTACTTC. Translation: CASSDSRETQYF.

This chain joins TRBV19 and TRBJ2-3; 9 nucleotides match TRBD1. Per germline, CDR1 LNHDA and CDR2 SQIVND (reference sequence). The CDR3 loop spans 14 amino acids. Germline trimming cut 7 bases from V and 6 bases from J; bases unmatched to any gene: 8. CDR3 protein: CASKWTGVADTQYF. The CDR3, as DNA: TGTGCCAGTAAGTGGACAGGGGTCGCGGATACGCAGTATTTT.

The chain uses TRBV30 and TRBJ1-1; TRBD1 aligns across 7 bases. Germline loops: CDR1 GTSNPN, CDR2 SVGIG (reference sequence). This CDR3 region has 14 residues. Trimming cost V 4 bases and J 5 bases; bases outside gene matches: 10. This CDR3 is CAWIRQGEVTEAFF. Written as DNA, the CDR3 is TGTGCCTGGATTCGGCAGGGGGAGGTTACTGAAGCTTTCTTT.

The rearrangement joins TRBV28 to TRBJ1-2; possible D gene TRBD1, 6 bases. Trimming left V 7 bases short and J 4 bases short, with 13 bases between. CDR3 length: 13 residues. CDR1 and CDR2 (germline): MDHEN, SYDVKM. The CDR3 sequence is CASTPGDIYGYTF. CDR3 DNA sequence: TGTGCCAGCACCCCAGGGGATATCTATGGCTACACCTTC.

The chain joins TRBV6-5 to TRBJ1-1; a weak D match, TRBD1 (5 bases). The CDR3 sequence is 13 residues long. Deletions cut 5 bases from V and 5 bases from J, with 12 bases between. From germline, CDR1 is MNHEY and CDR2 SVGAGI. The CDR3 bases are TGTGCCAGCAGTCCTTCAGGGAAAACTGAAGCTTTCTTT. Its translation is CASSPSGKTEAFF.

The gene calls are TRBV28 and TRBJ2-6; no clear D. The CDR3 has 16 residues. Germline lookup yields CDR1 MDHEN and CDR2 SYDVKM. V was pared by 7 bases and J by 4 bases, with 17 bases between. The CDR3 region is CASTPPRPYGANVLTF. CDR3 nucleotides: TGTGCCAGCACCCCCCCTAGGCCTTACGGGGCCAACGTCCTGACTTTC.

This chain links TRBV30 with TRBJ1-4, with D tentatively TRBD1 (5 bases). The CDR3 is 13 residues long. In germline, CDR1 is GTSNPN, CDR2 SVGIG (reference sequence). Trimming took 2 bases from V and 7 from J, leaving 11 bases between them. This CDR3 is CAWSKGVAEKLFF. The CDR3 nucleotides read TGTGCCTGGAGTAAAGGGGTGGCTGAAAAACTGTTTTTT.